These T cell receptor beta chains were read from a single sample in a study of T cell changes during pregnancy in multiple sclerosis. Generated by immunoSEQ multiplex PCR, the TCRdb table keeps only in-frame clones and is missing some. The data show 70,000 to 95,000 clones, with around 90% seen just once and over 2% held by the top ten. The sequencing here drew on peripheral blood, taken in the second trimester of pregnancy. The receptor set was obtained from a female donor in good health, enrolled as a control in a pregnancy study. The CDR3 runs from the conserved cysteine through the conserved F or W. A D gene is named only where the DNA matches it firmly. Part of the rows lack a size; the others show once, few, many or a class for expanded clones.

clone_size	d_call	v_call	j_call	cdr3_nt	cdr3_aa
.	TRBD1	TRBV9	TRBJ2-2	TGTGCCAGCAGCTCGCGACAGGGGGCGAACACCGGGGAGCTGTTTTTT	CASSSRQGANTGELFF
.	TRBD1	TRBV18	TRBJ1-4	TGTGCCAGCTCACCCCAGGGGGCCCAGCCTAATGAAAAACTGTTTTTT	CASSPQGAQPNEKLFF
.	.	TRBV21-1	TRBJ2-2	TGTGCCAGCAGCCGTGGCCCGGGGTTCGCCGGGGAGCTGTTTTTT	CASSRGPGFAGELFF
.	TRBD1	TRBV18	TRBJ2-2	TGTGCCAGCTCAACTCGACAGGGGGACGCCGGGGAGCTGTTTTTT	CASSTRQGDAGELFF
.	TRBD1	TRBV6-5	TRBJ1-6	TGTGCCAGCAGTTACACGGGACAGCCCAATTCACCCCTCCACTTT	CASSYTGQPNSPLHF
.	.	TRBV4-3	TRBJ2-2	TGCGCCAGCAGCCGGAGTAGAGGCACCGGGGAGCTGTTTTTT	CASSRSRGTGELFF
.	.	TRBV4-3	TRBJ2-7	TGCGCCAGCAGCCAACTAGCAGCCCCGAGCTCCTACGAGCAGTACTTC	CASSQLAAPSSYEQYF
.	TRBD1	TRBV15	TRBJ2-3	TGTGCCACCAGCAGAGCGGACAGGATCCTCACAGATACGCAGTATTTT	CATSRADRILTDTQYF
.	.	TRBV6-1	TRBJ1-3	TGTGCCAGCATCCGAGCCGGGACTGGAAACACCATATATTTT	CASIRAGTGNTIYF
.	.	TRBV19	TRBJ2-2	TGTGCCTGTCAGGGTCGGAAGGGGCATCAAACCGGGGAGCTGTTTTTT	CACQGRKGHQTGELFF
.	.	TRBV4-3	TRBJ1-3	TGCGCCAGCAGCCAAGAGTCCGGGCAGGGAGGAAACACCATATATTTT	CASSQESGQGGNTIYF
.	TRBD1	TRBV2	TRBJ2-2	TGTGCCAGCAGTGTTCGGGACAGGGAGGGCGGGGAGCTGTTTTTT	CASSVRDREGGELFF
.	TRBD2	TRBV11-2	TRBJ2-1	TGTGCCAGCAGTCTCAGCGGGGGAGTCTACAATGAGCAGTTCTTC	CASSLSGGVYNEQFF
once	TRBD1	TRBV27	TRBJ2-1	TGTGCCAGCATAAGACAGGGGGCGTTCAATGAGCAGTTCTTC	CASIRQGAFNEQFF
.	.	TRBV9	TRBJ1-2	TGTGCCAGCAGCGTCGCAGGGAACTATGGCTACACCTTC	CASSVAGNYGYTF
.	.	TRBV7-9	TRBJ2-5	TGTGCCAGCAGCCCCCGGGGGAGCCAAGAGACCCAGTACTTC	CASSPRGSQETQYF
.	.	TRBV7-9	TRBJ1-4	TGTGCCAGCAGCTACCCCCTCGGAGGTTATAATGAAAAACTGTTTTTT	CASSYPLGGYNEKLFF
.	TRBD1	TRBV29-1	TRBJ1-2	TGCAGCGTGGAAGGACAGGGGGCCGATGGCTACACCTTC	CSVEGQGADGYTF
.	TRBD1	TRBV6-5	TRBJ1-4	TGTGCCAGCAGTCGGAAACCGGGACAGGGGCTAAAACTGTTTTTT	CASSRKPGQGLKLFF
.	.	TRBV19	TRBJ2-4	TGTGCCAGTAGTGCCGGGATAGAAAGCATTCAGTACTTC	CASSAGIESIQYF
.	.	TRBV28	TRBJ2-3	TGTGCCAGCAGTTCGGGGGATACGCAGTATTTT	CASSSGDTQYF
.	.	TRBV27	TRBJ2-1	TGTGCCAGCAACGGTGGCTACAATGAGCAGTTCTTC	CASNGGYNEQFF
.	TRBD1	TRBV29-1	TRBJ1-1	TGCAGCGGTGAGGGACAGGACGCCGGAGCTTTCTTT	CSGEGQDAGAFF
few	.	TRBV7-2	TRBJ2-1	TGTGCCAGCAGCTTATTTGGGAGCTCCTACAATGAGCAGTTCTTC	CASSLFGSSYNEQFF
.	.	TRBV28	TRBJ1-6	TGTGCCGGACAGTCCTCACCCCTCCACTTT	CAGQSSPLHF
once	.	TRBV4-3	TRBJ1-4	TGCGCCAGCAGCCCCATAACTAATGAAAAACTGTTTTTT	CASSPITNEKLFF
.	TRBD1	TRBV4-2	TRBJ2-7	TGTGCCAGCAGCCATTTGGCAGGGGGCTCCTACGAGCAGTACTTC	CASSHLAGGSYEQYF
.	.	TRBV18	TRBJ1-5	TGTGCCAGCTCACCGGGGCAGGGAGGGCAGCCCCAGCATTTT	CASSPGQGGQPQHF
.	.	TRBV12-5	TRBJ1-2	TGTGCTAGTGGTTTAGACAGATCCTATGGCTACACCTTC	CASGLDRSYGYTF
once	TRBD2	TRBV11-2	TRBJ2-5	TGTGCCAGCAGCTTTAGCGGGGGGGCCGGTGAGACCCAGTACTTC	CASSFSGGAGETQYF
.	TRBD1	TRBV28	TRBJ1-4	TGTGCCAGCAGCCCGGGACAGGGGAGTGAAAAACTGTTTTTT	CASSPGQGSEKLFF
once	.	TRBV5-5	TRBJ1-2	TGTGCCAGCAGCACCGGGGTTATCTATGGCTACACCTTC	CASSTGVIYGYTF
few	.	TRBV7-3	TRBJ1-1	TGTGCCAGCAGCTTCGGTGCAGGGGTCACTGAAGCTTTCTTT	CASSFGAGVTEAFF
.	.	TRBV7-2	TRBJ2-7	TGTGCCAGCAGCTTAGCGCGGGAGCAGTACTTC	CASSLAREQYF
once	.	TRBV7-9	TRBJ2-3	TGTGCCAGCAGCCAAACTCCGCTTGGCAGGCTTAGCACAGATACGCAGTATTTT	CASSQTPLGRLSTDTQYF